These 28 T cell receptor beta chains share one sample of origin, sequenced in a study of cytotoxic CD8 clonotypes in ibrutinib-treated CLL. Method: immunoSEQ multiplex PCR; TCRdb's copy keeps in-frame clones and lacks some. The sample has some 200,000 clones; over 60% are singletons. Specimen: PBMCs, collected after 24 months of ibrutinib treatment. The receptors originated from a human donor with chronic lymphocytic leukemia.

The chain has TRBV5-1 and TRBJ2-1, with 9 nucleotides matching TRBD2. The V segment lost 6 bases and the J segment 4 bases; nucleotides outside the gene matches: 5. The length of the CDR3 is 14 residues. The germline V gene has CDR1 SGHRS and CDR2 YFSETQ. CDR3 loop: CASTRTSEYNEQFF. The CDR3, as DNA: TGCGCCAGCACCCGGACTAGCGAATACAATGAGCAGTTCTTC.

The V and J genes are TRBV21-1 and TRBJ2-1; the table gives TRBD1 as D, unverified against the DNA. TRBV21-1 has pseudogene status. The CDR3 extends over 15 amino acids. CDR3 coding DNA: TGTGCCAGCAGCAACACGGGACAGGGTGTCAATGAGCAGTTCTTC. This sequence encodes CASSNTGQGVNEQFF.

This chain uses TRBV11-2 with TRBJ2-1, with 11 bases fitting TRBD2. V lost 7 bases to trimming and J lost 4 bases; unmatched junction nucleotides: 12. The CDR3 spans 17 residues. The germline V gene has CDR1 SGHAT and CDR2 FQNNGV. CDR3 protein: CASTLLAGASVYNEQFF. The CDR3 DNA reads TGTGCCAGCACTCTACTAGCGGGAGCTTCCGTATACAATGAGCAGTTCTTC.

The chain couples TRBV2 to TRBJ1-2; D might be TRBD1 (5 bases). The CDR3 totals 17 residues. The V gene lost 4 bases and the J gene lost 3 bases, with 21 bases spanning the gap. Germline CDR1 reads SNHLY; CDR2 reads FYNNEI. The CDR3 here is CASSGGRPGGTHYGYTF. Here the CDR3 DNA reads TGTGCCAGCAGTGGGGGCAGGCCGGGCGGGACCCACTATGGCTACACCTTC.

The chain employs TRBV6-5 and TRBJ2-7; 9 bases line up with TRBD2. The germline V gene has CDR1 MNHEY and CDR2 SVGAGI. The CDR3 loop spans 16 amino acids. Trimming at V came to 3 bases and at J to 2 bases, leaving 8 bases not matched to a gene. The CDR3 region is CASSYDLAGSTYEQYF. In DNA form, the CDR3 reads TGTGCCAGCAGTTATGATCTAGCGGGGAGTACCTACGAGCAGTACTTC.

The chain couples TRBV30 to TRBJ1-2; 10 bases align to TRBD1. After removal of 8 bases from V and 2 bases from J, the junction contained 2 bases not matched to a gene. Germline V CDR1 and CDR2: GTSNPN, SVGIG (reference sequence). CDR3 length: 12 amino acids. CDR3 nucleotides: TGTGCCGGGACAGGGGACAACTATGGCTACACCTTC. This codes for CAGTGDNYGYTF.

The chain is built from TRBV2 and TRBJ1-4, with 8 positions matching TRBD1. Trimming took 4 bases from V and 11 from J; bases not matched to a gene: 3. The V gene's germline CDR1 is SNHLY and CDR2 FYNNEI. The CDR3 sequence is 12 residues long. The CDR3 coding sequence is TGTGCCAGCAGTGCACAGGGGGAGAAACTGTTTTTT. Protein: CASSAQGEKLFF. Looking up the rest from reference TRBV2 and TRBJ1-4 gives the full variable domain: EPEVTQTPSHQVTQMGQEVILRCVPISNHLYFYWYRQILGQKVEFLVSFYNNEISEKSEIFDDQFSVERPDGSNFTLKIRSTKLEDSAMYFCASSAQGEKLFFGSGTQLSVL.

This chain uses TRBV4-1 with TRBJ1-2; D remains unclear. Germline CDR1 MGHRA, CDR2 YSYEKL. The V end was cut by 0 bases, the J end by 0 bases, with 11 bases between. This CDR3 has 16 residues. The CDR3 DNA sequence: TGCGCCAGCAGCCAAGAGCGTGGGAGATCTAACTATGGCTACACCTTC. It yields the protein CASSQERGRSNYGYTF.

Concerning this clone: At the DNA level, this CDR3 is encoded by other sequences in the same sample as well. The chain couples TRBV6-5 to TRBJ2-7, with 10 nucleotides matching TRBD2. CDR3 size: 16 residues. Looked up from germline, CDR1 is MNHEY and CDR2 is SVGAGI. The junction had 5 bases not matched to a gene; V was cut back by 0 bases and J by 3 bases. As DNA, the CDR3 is TGTGCCAGCAGTTACTCGGGGCTAGCGGGAGACTACGAGCAGTACTTC. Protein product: CASSYSGLAGDYEQYF.

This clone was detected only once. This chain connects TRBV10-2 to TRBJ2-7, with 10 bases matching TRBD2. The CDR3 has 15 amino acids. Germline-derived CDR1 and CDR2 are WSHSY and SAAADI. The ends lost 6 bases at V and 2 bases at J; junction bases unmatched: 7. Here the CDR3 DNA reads TGCGCCAGCAGAGAAGCGGGAGGGCCGGCCTACGAGCAGTACTTC. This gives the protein CASREAGGPAYEQYF.

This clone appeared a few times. The CDR3 protein is CSVEDGQRGGSYEQYF. CDR3 coding DNA: TGCAGCGTTGAAGATGGACAACGGGGCGGCTCCTACGAGCAGTACTTC. This chain links TRBV29-1 with TRBJ2-7; D tentatively reads TRBD1 or TRBD2 (5 bases each). The CDR3 contains 16 residues. CDR1 and CDR2 (germline): SQVTM, ANQGSEA. V gave up 0 bases and J gave up 0 bases, with 15 bases separating them.

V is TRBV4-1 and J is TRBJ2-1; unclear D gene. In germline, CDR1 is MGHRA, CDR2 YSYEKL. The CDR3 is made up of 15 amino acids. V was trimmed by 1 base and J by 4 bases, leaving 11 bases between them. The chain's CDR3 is CASSQVEHPYNEQFF. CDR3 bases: TGCGCCAGCAGCCAAGTTGAACACCCATACAATGAGCAGTTCTTC.

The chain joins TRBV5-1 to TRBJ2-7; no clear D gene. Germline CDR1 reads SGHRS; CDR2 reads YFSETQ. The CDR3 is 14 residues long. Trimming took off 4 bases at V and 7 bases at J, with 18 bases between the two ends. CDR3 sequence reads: CASSLDLPQIEQYF. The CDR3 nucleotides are TGCGCCAGCAGCCTGGACCTGCCCCAAATTGAGCAGTACTTC.

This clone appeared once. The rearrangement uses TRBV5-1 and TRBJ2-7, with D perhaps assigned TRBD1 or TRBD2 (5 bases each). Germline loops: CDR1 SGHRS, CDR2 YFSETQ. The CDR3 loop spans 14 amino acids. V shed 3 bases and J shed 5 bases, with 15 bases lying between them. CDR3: CASSWVPGTNEQYF. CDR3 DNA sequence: TGCGCCAGCAGCTGGGTTCCAGGGACGAACGAGCAGTACTTC. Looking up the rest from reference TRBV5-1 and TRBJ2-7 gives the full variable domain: KAGVTQTPRYLIKTRGQQVTLSCSPISGHRSVSWYQQTPGQGLQFLFEYFSETQRNKGNFPGRFSGRQFSNSRSEMNVSTLELGDSALYLCASSWVPGTNEQYFGPGTRLTVT.

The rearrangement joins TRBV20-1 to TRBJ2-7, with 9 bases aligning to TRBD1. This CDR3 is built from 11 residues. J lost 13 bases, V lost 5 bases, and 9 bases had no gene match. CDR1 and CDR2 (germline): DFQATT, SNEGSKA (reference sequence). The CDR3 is CSAGTGSSFYF. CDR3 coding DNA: TGCAGTGCTGGGACAGGGTCCAGTTTTTACTTC.

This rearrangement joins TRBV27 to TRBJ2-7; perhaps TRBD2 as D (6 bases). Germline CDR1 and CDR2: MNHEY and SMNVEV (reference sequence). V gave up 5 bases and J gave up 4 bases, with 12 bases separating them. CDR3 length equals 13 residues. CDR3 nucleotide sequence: TGTGCCAGCAGTGGCCCACTAGCATACGAGCAGTACTTC. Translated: CASSGPLAYEQYF.

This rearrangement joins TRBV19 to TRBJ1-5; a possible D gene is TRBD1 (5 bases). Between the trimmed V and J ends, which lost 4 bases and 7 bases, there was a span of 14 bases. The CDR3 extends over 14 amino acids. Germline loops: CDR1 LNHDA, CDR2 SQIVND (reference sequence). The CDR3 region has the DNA TGTGCCAGTAGTACCAGGGACGTGAGACAGCCCCAGCATTTT. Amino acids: CASSTRDVRQPQHF.

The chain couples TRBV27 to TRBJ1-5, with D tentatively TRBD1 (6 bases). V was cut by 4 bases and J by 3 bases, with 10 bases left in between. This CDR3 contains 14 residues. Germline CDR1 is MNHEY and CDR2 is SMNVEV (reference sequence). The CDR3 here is CASSSGQINQPQHF. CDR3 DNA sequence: TGTGCCAGCAGTTCTGGACAGATCAATCAGCCCCAGCATTTT.

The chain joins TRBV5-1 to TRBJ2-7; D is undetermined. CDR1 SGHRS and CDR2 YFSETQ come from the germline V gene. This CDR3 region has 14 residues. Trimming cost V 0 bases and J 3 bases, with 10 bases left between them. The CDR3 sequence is CASSLADVGYEQYF. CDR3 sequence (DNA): TGCGCCAGCAGCTTGGCTGACGTAGGCTACGAGCAGTACTTC.

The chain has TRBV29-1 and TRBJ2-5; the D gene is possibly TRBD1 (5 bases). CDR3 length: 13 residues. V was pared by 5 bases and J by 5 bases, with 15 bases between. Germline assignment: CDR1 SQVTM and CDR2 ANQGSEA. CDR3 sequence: CSVQSRVVETQYF. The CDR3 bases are TGCAGCGTTCAGTCCAGGGTCGTGGAGACCCAGTACTTC.

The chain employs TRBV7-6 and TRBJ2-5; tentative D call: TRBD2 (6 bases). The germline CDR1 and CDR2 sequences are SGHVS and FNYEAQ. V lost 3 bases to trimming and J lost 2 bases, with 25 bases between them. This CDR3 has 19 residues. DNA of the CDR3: TGTGCCAGCAGCTTTTCCACCTTAAGAGCCGGAGGACTACAAGAGACCCAGTACTTC. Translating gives CASSFSTLRAGGLQETQYF.

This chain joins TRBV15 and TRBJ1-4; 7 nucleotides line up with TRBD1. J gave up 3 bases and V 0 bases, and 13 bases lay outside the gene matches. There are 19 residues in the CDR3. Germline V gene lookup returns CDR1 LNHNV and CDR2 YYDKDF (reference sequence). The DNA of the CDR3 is TGTGCCACCAGCAGAGATATGGGAGGACAGGTGATGGCTAATGAAAAACTGTTTTTT. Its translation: CATSRDMGGQVMANEKLFF.

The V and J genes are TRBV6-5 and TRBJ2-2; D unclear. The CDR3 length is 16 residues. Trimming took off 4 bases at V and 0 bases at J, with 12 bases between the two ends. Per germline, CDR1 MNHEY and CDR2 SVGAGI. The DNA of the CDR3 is TGTGCCAGCAGTTCTCGACGACCGGCGAACACCGGGGAGCTGTTTTTT. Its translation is CASSSRRPANTGELFF.

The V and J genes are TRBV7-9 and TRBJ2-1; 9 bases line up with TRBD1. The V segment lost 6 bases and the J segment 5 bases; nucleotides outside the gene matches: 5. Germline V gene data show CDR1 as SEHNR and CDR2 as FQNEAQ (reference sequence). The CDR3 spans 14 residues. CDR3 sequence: CASRWGQGDNEQFF. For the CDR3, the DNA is TGTGCCAGCAGATGGGGACAGGGAGACAATGAGCAGTTCTTC.

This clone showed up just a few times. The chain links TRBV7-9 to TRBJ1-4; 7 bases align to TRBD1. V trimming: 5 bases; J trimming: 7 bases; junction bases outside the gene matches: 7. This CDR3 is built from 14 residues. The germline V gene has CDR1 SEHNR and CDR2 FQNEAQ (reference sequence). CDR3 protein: CASSQTGLSEKLFF. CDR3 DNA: TGTGCCAGCAGCCAGACAGGGCTCTCTGAAAAACTGTTTTTT.

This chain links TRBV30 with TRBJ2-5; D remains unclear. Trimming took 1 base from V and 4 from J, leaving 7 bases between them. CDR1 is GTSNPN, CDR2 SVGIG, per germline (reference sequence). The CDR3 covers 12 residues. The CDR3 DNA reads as TGTGCCTGGAGTGGACGGAGAGAGACCCAGTACTTC. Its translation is CAWSGRRETQYF.

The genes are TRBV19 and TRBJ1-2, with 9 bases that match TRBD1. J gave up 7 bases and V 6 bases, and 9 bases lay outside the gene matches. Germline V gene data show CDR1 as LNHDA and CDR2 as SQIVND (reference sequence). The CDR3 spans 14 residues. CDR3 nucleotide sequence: TGTGCCAGTAGAGGGACAGGGCACGTCTCTGGCTACACCTTC. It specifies CASRGTGHVSGYTF.

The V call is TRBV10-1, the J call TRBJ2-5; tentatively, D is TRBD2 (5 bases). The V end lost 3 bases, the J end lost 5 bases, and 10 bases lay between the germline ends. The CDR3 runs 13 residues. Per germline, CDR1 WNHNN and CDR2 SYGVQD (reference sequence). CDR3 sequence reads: CASSDPGSETQYF. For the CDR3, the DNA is TGCGCCAGCAGTGATCCGGGGTCCGAGACCCAGTACTTC.